This TCR beta chain is drawn from a study of blood T cell repertoires in COVID-19. In the study overall: Researchers got acute and convalescent COVID-19 samples from the United States, Italy and Spain. Sources were T cells, B-cell-depleted T cells, or PBMCs; the material itself was cDNA or gDNA.

There are 14 residues in the CDR3. The germline CDR1 and CDR2 sequences are GTSNPN and SVGIG (reference sequence). The V and J ends lost 2 bases and 6 bases respectively, with 13 bases between them. Under the authors' procedure: Counts of nucleated cells, estimated from reference gene primer amplification, were obtained. Only in-frame clones appear in the TCRdb table, and some are missing; sequencing was by immunoSEQ multiplex PCR. V and J calls and clone size are given by that table; D and trimming were obtained from the DNA. The data hold about 290,000 clones, with 89% observed a single time. This chain links TRBV30 with TRBJ1-4, with D possibly TRBD1 on 5 matching bases. This clonotype originated in a woman between 35 and 50 years old who had recovered from COVID-19. The specimen sequenced was peripheral blood. In nucleotides, the CDR3 is TGTGCCTGGAGTAAGGGAGGGACTGATGAAAAACTGTTTTTT. Translation: CAWSKGGTDEKLFF.